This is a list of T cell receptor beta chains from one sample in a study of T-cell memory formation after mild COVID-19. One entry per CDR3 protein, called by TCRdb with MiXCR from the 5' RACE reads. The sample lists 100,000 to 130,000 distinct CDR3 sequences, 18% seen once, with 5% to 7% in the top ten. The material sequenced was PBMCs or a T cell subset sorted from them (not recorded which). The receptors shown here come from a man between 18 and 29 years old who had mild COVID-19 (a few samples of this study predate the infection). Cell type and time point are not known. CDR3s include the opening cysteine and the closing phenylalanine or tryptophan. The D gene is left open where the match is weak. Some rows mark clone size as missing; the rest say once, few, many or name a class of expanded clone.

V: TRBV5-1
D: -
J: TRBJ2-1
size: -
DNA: TGCGCCAGCAGCTTGTATCGCCGGACCCGACACAATGAGCAGTTCTTC
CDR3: CASSLYRRTRHNEQFF

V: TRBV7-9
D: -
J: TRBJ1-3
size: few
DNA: TGTGCCAGCAGCTTGCTCAGGGCAGGGAGCTCTGGAAACACCATATATTTT
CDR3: CASSLLRAGSSGNTIYF

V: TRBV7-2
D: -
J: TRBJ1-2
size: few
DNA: TGTGCCAGCAGCTTAGTCCCATTCAACTATGGCTACACCTTC
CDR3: CASSLVPFNYGYTF

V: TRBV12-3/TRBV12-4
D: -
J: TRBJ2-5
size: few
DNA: TGTGCCAGCGGCCCGTCCTTTGAGGGAGAGACCCAGTACTTC
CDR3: CASGPSFEGETQYF

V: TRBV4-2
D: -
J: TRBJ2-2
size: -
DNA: TGTGCCAGCAGCCAAGCTTCCCAAGGCGGGGAGCTGTTTTTT
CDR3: CASSQASQGGELFF

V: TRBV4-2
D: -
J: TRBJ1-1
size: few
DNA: TGTGCCAGCAGCCAAGATCGAAGTGGGCCCACGGGACCGAACACTGAAGCTTTCTTT
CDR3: CASSQDRSGPTGPNTEAFF

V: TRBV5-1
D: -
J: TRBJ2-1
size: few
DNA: TGCGCCAGCAGCCCCATGGTCCTTGTCGGTCCTGAGCAGTTCTTC
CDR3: CASSPMVLVGPEQFF

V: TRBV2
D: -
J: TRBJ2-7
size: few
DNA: TGTGCCACTAAGGAGGGCGAGCAGTACTTC
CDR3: CATKEGEQYF

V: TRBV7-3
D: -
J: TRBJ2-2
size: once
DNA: TGTGCCAGCAGCTTAAACGCCCGTGGGAACACCGGGGAGCTGTTTTTT
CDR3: CASSLNARGNTGELFF

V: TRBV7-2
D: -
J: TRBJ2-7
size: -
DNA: TGTGCCAGCAGCTTAGTCCCAGGGTTTTCCTACGAGCAGTACTTC
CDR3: CASSLVPGFSYEQYF

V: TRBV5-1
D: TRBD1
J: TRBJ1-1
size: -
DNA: TGCGCCAGCAGAGGGGCCGGGACAGGCAACACTGAAGCTTTCTTT
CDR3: CASRGAGTGNTEAFF

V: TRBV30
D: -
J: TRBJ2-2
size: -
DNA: TGTGCCTGGAGTGTAGGCGGGGGCTCCGGGGAGCTGTTTTTT
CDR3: CAWSVGGGSGELFF

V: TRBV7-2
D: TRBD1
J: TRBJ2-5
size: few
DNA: TGTGCCAGCAGCTTAGCCTCGGGACAGGGGCAAGAGACCCAGTACTTC
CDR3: CASSLASGQGQETQYF

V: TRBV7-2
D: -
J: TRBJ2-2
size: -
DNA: TGTGCCAGCAGCTTCCGTCTGAACACCGGGGAGCTGTTTTTT
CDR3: CASSFRLNTGELFF

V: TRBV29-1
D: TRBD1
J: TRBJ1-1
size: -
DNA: TGCAGCGCCAGGACAGGGGGCAGCAACACTGAAGCTTTCTTT
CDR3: CSARTGGSNTEAFF

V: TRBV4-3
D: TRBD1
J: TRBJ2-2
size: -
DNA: TGCGCCAGCAGCCAATCGGACAGGGCTTCCGGGGAGCTGTTTTTT
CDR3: CASSQSDRASGELFF

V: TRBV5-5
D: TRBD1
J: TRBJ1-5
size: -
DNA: TGTGCCAGCAGCTTTGGTCTGAGACAGGGGGCTCTTTATCAGCCCCAGCATTTT
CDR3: CASSFGLRQGALYQPQHF

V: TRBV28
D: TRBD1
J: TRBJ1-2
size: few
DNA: TGTGCCAGCAGTACAGGACAGGTTTCTTTAGGCTACACCTTC
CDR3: CASSTGQVSLGYTF

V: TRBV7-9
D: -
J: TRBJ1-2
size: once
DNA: TGTGCCAGCAGCTTAGTCGGGCAAGGCTACACCTTC
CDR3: CASSLVGQGYTF

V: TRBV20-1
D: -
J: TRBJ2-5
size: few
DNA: TGCAGTGCTAGAGATCAATGGATCCAAGAGACCCAGTACTTC
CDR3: CSARDQWIQETQYF

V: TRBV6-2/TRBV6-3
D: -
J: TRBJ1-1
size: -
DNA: TGTGCCAGCTTGACAGCTTCTAATGAATACACTGAAGCTTTCTTT
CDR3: CASLTASNEYTEAFF

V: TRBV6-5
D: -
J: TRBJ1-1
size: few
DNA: TGTGCCAGCAGTGACATATCGAACACTGAAGCTTTCTTT
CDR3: CASSDISNTEAFF

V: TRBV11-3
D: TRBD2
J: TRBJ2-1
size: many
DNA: TGTGCCAGCAGCTTAGTCGGCGGGGGGGCCGGCAATGAGCAGTTCTTC
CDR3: CASSLVGGGAGNEQFF

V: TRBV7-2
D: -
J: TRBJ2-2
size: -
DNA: TGTGCCAGCAGCTTAGAGAGAGGGACCGGGGAGCTGTTTTTT
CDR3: CASSLERGTGELFF

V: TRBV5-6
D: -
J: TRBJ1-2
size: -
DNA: TGTGCCAGCAGCTTGGCCGGGACTCTCTATGGCTACACCTTC
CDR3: CASSLAGTLYGYTF

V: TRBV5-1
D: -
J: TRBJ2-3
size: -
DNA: TGCGCCAGCAGCCCCCGCAGGGCTAGCGCAGATACGCAGTATTTT
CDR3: CASSPRRASADTQYF

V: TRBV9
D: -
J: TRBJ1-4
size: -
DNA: TGTGCCAGCAGCGAAAGATGGGGGGAGGCTAATGAAAAACTGTTTTTT
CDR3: CASSERWGEANEKLFF

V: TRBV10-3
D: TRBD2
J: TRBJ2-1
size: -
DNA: TGTGCCATTAGCGGGACGGATGAGCAGTTCTTC
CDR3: CAISGTDEQFF

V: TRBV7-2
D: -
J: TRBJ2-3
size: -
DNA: TGTGCCAGCAGCTCCGAGCGATCAGATACGCAGTATTTT
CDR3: CASSSERSDTQYF

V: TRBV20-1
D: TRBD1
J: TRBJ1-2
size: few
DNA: TGCAGTGCTAGAGGGACAGGCAAGGGAAACTATGGCTACACCTTC
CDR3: CSARGTGKGNYGYTF

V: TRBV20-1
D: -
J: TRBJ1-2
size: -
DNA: TGCAGTGCTAGAGTCCCAGGGGCCTCCTATGGCTACACCTTC
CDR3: CSARVPGASYGYTF

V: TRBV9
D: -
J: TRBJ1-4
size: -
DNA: TGTGCCAGCAGCCCACGGGACGGGAAAAATGAAAAACTGTTTTTT
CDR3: CASSPRDGKNEKLFF

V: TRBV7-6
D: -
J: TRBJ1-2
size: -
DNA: TGTGCCAGCAGCCCAGGGATCGGTGGCTACACCTTC
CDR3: CASSPGIGGYTF

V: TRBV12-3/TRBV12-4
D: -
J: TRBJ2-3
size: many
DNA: TGTGCCAGCAGGATCAATTATAGCACAGATACGCAGTATTTT
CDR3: CASRINYSTDTQYF

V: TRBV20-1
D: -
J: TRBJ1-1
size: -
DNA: TGCAGTGCCAAAAAGGGGGTGGTTGAAGCTTTCTTT
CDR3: CSAKKGVVEAFF

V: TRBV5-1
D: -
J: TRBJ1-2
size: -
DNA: TGCGCCAGCAGCTTTTCTGGGGATGGCTACACCTTC
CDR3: CASSFSGDGYTF

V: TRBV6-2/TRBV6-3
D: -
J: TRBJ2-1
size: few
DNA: TGTGCCAGCAGTGCTCAGGGGCGGGGTGAGCAGTTCTTC
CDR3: CASSAQGRGEQFF

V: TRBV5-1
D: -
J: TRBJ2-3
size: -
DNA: TGCGCCAGCAGCTTGGAACAGGGTTGGGATACGCAGTATTTT
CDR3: CASSLEQGWDTQYF

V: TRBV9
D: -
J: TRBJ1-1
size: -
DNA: TGTGCCAGCAGCGTAGACTTTTACACTGAAGCTTTCTTT
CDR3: CASSVDFYTEAFF

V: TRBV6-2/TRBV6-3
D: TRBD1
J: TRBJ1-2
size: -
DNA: TGTGCCAGCAGTTTTCAACAGGGGTACTATGGCTACACCTTC
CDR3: CASSFQQGYYGYTF

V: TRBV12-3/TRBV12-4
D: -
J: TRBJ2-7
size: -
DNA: TGTGCCAGCAGTTTGAGGTCGCGGGGTGCTAGGTACTTC
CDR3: CASSLRSRGARYF

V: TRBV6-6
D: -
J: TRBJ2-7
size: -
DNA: TGTGCCAGCAGCGGACAGTCGAGCTCCTACGAGCAGTACTTC
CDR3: CASSGQSSSYEQYF

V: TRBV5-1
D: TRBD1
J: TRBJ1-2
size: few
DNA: TGCGCCAGCAGCTTGGTCTGGACAGGCAACTATGGCTACACCTTC
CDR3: CASSLVWTGNYGYTF

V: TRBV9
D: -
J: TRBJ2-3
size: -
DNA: TGTGCCAGCAGCGTAGTCTGGTCCCTGTCCCTCGATACGCAGTATTTT
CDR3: CASSVVWSLSLDTQYF

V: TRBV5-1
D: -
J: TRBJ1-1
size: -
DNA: TGCGCCAGCAGCTTGGTAGGGGAGGGGACTGAAGCTTTCTTT
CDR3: CASSLVGEGTEAFF

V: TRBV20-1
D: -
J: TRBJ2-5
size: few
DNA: TGCAGTGCTAGCAGACAGGCAGAGACCCAGTACTTC
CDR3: CSASRQAETQYF

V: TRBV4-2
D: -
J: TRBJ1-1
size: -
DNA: TGTGCCAGCAGCTTAGGGGCCATGGGCAATGAAGCTTTCTTT
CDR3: CASSLGAMGNEAFF

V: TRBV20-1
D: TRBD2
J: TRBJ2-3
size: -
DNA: TGCAGTGCTCCCCAACTAGCGGGGGCGTACGGGGATACGCAGTATTTT
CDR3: CSAPQLAGAYGDTQYF